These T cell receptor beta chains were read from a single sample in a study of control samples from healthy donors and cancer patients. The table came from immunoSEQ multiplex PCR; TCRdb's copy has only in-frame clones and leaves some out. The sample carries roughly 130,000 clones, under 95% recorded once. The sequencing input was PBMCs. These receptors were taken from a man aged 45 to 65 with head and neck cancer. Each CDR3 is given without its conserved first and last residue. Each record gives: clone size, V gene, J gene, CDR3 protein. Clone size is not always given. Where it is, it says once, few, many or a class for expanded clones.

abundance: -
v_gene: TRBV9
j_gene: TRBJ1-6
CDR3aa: ASSGGKDYNSPLH

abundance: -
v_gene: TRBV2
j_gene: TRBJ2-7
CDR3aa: ASNGRGSLPYEQY

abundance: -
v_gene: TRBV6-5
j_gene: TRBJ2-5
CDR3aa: ASSSGGIRQETQY

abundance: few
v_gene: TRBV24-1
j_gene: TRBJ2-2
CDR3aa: ATSDLGTGELF

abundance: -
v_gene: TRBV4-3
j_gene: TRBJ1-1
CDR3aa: ASSQGQGVEAF

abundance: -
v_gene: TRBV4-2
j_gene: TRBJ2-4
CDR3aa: ASSQGTSGGVAKNIQY

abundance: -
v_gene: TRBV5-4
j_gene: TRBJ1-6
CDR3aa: ASSVAAGFDSPLH

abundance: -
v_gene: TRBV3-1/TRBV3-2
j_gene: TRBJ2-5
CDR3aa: ASSQGASGNQETQY

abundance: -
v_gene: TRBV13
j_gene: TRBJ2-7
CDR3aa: ASSLVTVPYEQY

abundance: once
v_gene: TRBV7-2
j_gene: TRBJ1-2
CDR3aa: ASSPETANYGYT

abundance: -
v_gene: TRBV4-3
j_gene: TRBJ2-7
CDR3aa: ASSFRTGEDEQY

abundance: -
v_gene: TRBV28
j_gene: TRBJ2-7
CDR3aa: ASSFQWANEQY

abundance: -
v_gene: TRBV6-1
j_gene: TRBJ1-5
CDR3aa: ASSGVGWGFSNQPQH

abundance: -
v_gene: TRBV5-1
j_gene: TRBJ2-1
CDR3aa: ASTGTSGDYNEQF

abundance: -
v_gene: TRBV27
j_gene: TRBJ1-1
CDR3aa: ASRTQAGSKRAF

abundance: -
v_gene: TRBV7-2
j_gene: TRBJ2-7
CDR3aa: ASSRLGAGASYEQY

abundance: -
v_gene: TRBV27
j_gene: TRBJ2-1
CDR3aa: AIGETGAPVDEQF

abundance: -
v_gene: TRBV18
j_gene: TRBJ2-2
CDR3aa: ASSPHQGAGGELF

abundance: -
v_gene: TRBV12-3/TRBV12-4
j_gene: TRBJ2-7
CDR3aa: ASSLWAYEQY

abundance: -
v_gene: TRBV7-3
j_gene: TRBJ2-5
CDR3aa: ASGYLQETQY

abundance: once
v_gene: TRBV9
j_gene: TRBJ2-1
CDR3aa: ASSSPTSGGRGEQF

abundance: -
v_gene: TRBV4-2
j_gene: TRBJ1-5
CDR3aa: ASSQDLQGLPQH